Sequencing of this T cell receptor beta chain was carried out in a study of blood T cells in healthy people across ages (dated by TCRdb to about 2015). With regard to the full study: Template switching captured roughly one uniquely barcoded TCR beta cDNA molecule per two T cells in model experiments. Age-related changes in TCR beta repertoire diversity were measured in the study by deep sequencing normalized with unique cDNA molecular identifiers. Donors were grouped into four age groups: young (average approximately 16 years), middle-aged (about 38), aged (about 60) and long-lived (about 89). To avoid experimental bias, donors of different ages were distributed randomly across sequencing lanes. Two additional independent replicas of 1 million unique cDNA reads from the same blood draw were analyzed for two donors (one aged 18 to 30 and one aged 80 or older).

Overall results and qualifications from the work: As age increased, observed TCR beta diversity per million T cells dropped in a roughly linear way, and a significant reduction was already evident by age around 41. Conclusive comparison of naive and antigen-experienced compartments was prevented by the profiling of bulk unsorted PBMCs. The CMV infection status of donors was not known, potentially confounding age-related changes in expanded clonotypes. Observed TCR beta diversity correlated strongly with the percentage of naive T cells measured by flow cytometry. Compared with the aged group, the long-lived group had more naive CD4+ T cells, fewer expanded clones and increased TCR diversity, suggesting age selection. Total diversity estimates from one million sequenced T cells were considered lower bounds and underestimates.

Donors were a few dozen systemically healthy Caucasian individuals from Russia aged roughly 6 to 100 years. Each donor gave 9.5 to 10 milliliters of peripheral blood, drawn into EDTA-treated Vacutainer tubes. Ficoll-Paque density-gradient centrifugation was used to isolate PBMCs, with at least 6 million per sample. Total RNA was extracted from PBMCs with Trizol reagent, with at least 5 micrograms obtained per sample. For every donor, flow cytometry on a PBMC aliquot measured the percentage of naive CD45RAhigh/CD27high T cells. To prepare the library, 5' RACE was applied. Data came from an Illumina HiSeq 2500. A second PCR of about 6 to 11 cycles was performed with a sample-barcoded 5' primer and a J-beta primer mix. Each TCR beta cDNA molecule received a unique molecular identifier from a template-switch 5' adaptor carrying 12 random nucleotides. At least 2.5 million CDR3-containing paired-end reads were obtained from each sample. All of the RNA was converted into first-strand cDNA using the Mint cDNA synthesis kit, with a TRBC-specific oligonucleotide serving as the primer. Following uracil-DNA glycosylase treatment, a first 18-cycle PCR with universal primers M1SS and BC2_uni_R was performed on all cDNA. As for how the authors treated the data: Normalization of each sample was performed by random selection of 1 million high-quality reads, each carrying a distinct molecular identifier. Instead of being binned into consensus sequences, reads that shared molecular identifiers were thrown out. MiTCR, run with a Q25 quality threshold and the strictest error-elimination algorithm, handled CDR3 identification, clonotype clustering and error correction. Lower-bound total TCR beta diversity was estimated with a nonparametric unseen species model using Euler transformation. TCRdb applied fastp at Q25 and MiXCR to the public reads, then kept only in-frame beta chains. Identical CDR3 protein sequences are pooled into one entry, listed with their most common genes and DNA. TCRdb, rather than the study authors, made the V and J calls. For this sample there are 800,000 or so distinct CDR3 sequences; 46% appear just once. The ten top clones hold roughly 20% of the sample.

Notes on this clonotype: Its binding antigen is unknown. It has no much larger one-base neighbor in the sample; base qualities were not kept.

Per the germline V gene, SGHTA is the CDR1 and FQGNSA is the CDR2. V drops 5 bases and J drops 5 bases, leaving 18 bases in between. The CDR3 has 16 amino acids, counting the end cysteine and phenylalanine. Only the CDR3 part of the read is kept: 48 bases, read in frame from the first base. The sequence was collected from a man of 80 years or more in good health. The V and J segments used are TRBV7-2 and TRBJ1-4, with an unclear D gene assignment. The sample was blood. The nucleotide sequence is given as TGTGCCAGCAGCCCACGAATCAGGCGCCTCAATGAAAAACTGTTTTTT. This codes for CASSPRIRRLNEKLFF.